This T cell receptor beta chain was observed in a study of blood T cell repertoires in COVID-19. The overall study: Material from acute and convalescent COVID-19 was sourced from the United States, Italy and Spain. The analysed material was cDNA or gDNA that came from T cells, B-cell-depleted T cells, or PBMCs.

There are 12 residues in the CDR3. Looked up from germline, CDR1 is SGHNT and CDR2 is YENEEA. Trimming cost V 8 bases and J 6 bases; bases outside gene matches: 3. One Seattle source followed patients from active infection through their disease course. Per the study methods: Cell counts per sample came from amplifying reference gene primers. Sequencing was performed with immunoSEQ multiplex PCR; in TCRdb, only in-frame clones are kept and a portion is missing. That table furnishes V, J and clone size, whereas the DNA furnished D and trimming. The sample includes some 70,000 clones, approximately 84% of them seen just once.

This clonotype was sampled from a man aged 45-65 years with COVID-19, enrolled during active disease. The chain employs TRBV11-3 and TRBJ1-4, with 7 positions matching TRBD1. Source material: peripheral blood. The CDR3, as DNA: TGTGCCAGCGCCGGGACAGATGAAAAACTGTTTTTT. Its translation is CASAGTDEKLFF.